Sequencing of this T cell receptor (beta chain) was carried out in a study of T cell responses to AZD1222 COVID-19 vaccine. With regard to this clone: Its matching antigen is unknown.

The data were produced by immunoSEQ multiplex PCR, yet TCRdb's version contains in-frame clones alone and is incomplete. In the table there are 70,000 to 95,000 clones, over 85% of which are singletons. The germline V gene has CDR1 SGHVS and CDR2 FQNEAQ. V lost 4 bases, J lost 5 bases, and 14 bases lay in between. The CDR3 consists of 14 residues. Study-wide results and limits: Among spike-specific TCRs, nearly half reportedly target unmutated variant regions. Repertoire sampling occurred only after the peak T cell response. Baseline testing showed seropositivity in only five to seven AZD1222 recipients.

The sequencing here drew on peripheral blood, taken on day 0 of MenACWY control vaccination. The source of this sequence is an adult in good health. The J gene is TRBJ2-5, the V gene TRBV7-8, with D possibly being TRBD1 (5 bases). This CDR3 is CASSSTAAGETQYF. The CDR3 DNA follows: TGTGCCAGCAGCTCGACAGCCGCAGGGGAGACCCAGTACTTC.